The entry that follows covers one TCR beta chain sequence. The antigen remains unidentified. The data originate from a study of T cells in localized non-small cell lung cancer. General study points: Uninvolved adjacent lung showed the highest T cell clonality, exceeding tumor. The appearance of a median approximately 61 of the top 100 tumor clones was seen in adjacent lung. The study sequenced only one region of the tumor. As a result, intratumor heterogeneity could not be excluded and remains possible. Those with higher blood T cell density had longer overall survival.

Trimming stripped 7 bases from V and 7 bases from J, with 17 bases between. This CDR3 is 13 amino acids long. CDR1 and CDR2 from the germline V gene are MNHNS and SASEGT. Produced via immunoSEQ multiplex PCR; TCRdb's table is partial and in-frame only. The table records about 33,000 clones, around three quarters of them present only once. The V call is TRBV6-1, the J call TRBJ2-7, with a possible D match to TRBD2 (6 bases). The TCR comes from a male donor aged 60 or over with stage III squamous cell lung carcinoma. The sample consisted of peripheral blood, taken before any cancer treatment. CDR3 sequence (DNA): TGTGCCAGCACCTCGACGGGAGTGGGAGAGCAGTACTTC. The encoded protein is CASTSTGVGEQYF.